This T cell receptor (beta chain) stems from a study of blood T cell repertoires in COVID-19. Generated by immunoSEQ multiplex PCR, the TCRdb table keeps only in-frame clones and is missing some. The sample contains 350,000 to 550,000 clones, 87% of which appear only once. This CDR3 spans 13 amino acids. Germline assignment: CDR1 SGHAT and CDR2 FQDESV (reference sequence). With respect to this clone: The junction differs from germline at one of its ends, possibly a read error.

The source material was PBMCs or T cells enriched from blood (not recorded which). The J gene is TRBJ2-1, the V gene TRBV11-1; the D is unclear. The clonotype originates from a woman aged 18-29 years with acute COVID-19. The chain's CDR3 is CANSFPNYNEQFF. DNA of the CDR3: TGTGCCAACAGCTTTCCTAATTACAATGAGCAGTTCTTC.